This T cell receptor beta chain was sequenced for a study of blood T cell repertoires in COVID-19. Study as a whole: T cells, B-cell-depleted T cells, or PBMCs provided the cDNA or gDNA that served as material.

Germline V lookup: CDR1 SGHAT, CDR2 FQNNGV. The CDR3 runs to 16 residues. V lost 5 bases, J lost 2 bases, and 16 bases lay in between. Per the original methods: Amplified reference gene primers provided the basis for estimating nucleated cell counts. TCRdb's copy holds only in-frame clones and misses some; the assay was immunoSEQ multiplex PCR. Clone size and V and J calls were adopted from that table, with D and trimming inferred from the DNA. The top ten hold 1.5% to 2% of the sample, which has about 480,000 clones, 88% seen once. This chain joins TRBV11-2 and TRBJ1-3; D unresolved. The sequence came from a woman aged 40-49 years who had recovered from COVID-19. The sample consisted of PBMCs or T cells enriched from blood (not recorded which). CDR3 coding DNA: TGTGCCAGCAGCCTGATGCAGATAAATGCTGGAAACACCATATATTTT. Its protein product is CASSLMQINAGNTIYF.